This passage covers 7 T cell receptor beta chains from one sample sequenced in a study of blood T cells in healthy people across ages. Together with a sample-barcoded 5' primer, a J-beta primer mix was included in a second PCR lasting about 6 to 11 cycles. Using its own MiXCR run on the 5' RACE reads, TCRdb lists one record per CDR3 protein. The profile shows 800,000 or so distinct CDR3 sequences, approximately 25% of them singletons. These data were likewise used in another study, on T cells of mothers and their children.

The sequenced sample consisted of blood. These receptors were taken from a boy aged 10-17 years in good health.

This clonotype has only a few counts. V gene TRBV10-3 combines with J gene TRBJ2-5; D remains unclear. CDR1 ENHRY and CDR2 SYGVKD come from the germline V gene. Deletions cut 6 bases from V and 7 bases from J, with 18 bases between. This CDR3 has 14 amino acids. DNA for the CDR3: TGTGCCATCAGCGCTACTACTGGGATAGCGACCCAGTACTTC. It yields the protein CAISATTGIATQYF.

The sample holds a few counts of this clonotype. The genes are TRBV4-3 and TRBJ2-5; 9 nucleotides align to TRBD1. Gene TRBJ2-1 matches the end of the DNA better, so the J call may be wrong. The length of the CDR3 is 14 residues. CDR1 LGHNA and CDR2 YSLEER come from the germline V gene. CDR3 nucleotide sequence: TGCGCCAGCAGCCAAGGACAGGGGGGGGATGAGCAGTTCTTC. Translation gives CASSQGQGGDEQFF.

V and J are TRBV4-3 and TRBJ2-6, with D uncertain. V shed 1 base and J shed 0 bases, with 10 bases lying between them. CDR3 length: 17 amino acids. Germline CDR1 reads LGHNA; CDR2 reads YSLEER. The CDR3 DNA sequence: TGCGCCAGCAGCCAAGGTGGCAGCCACTCTGGGGCCAACGTCCTGACTTTC. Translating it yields CASSQGGSHSGANVLTF.

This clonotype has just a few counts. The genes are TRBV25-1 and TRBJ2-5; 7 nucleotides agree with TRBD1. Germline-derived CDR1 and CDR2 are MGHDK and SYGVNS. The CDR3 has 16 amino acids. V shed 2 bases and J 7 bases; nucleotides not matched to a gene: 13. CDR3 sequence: CASSEMKTGSVGTQYF. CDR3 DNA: TGTGCCAGCAGTGAAATGAAGACAGGGAGTGTAGGGACCCAGTACTTC.

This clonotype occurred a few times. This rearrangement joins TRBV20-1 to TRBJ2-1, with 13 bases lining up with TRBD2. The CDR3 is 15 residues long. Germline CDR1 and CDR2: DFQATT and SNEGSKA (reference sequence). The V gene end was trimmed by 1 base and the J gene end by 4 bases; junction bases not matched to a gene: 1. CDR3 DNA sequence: TGCAGTGCTAGAGGGACTAGCGGGAGTTACAATGAGCAGTTCTTC. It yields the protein CSARGTSGSYNEQFF.

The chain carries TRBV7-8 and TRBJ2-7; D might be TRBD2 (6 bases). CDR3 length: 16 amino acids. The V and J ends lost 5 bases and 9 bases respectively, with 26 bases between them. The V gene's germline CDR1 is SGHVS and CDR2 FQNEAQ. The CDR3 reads CASSPAGGTYGHGQYF. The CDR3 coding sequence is TGTGCCAGCAGCCCTGCTGGGGGGACTTATGGTCATGGGCAGTACTTC.

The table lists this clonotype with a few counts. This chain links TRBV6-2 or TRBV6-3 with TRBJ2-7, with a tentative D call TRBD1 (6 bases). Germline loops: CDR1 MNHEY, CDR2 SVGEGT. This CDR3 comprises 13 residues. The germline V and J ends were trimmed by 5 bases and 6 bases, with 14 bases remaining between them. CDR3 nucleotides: TGTGCCAGCAGTCCGACTACAGGGATCGAGCAGTACTTC. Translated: CASSPTTGIEQYF.